This T cell receptor beta chain emerged from a study of blood T cell repertoires in COVID-19. CDR1 is SGHAT and CDR2 is FQNNGV in the germline V gene. Trimming shortened V by 5 bases and J by 0 bases, and 8 bases separated the two germline ends. This CDR3 spans 14 amino acids. TCRdb's copy holds only in-frame clones and misses some; the assay was immunoSEQ multiplex PCR. The top ten hold roughly 6.7% of the sample, which has about 190,000 clones, around 90% seen once. Sequences were obtained from peripheral blood. This rearrangement joins TRBV11-2 to TRBJ2-1, with D possibly matching TRBD1 (6 bases). This TCR came from a man in his forties or fifties with acute or convalescent COVID-19. This CDR3 is CASSQDSSYNEQFF. The CDR3, as DNA: TGTGCCAGCAGCCAGGACAGCTCCTACAATGAGCAGTTCTTC.